The T cell receptor beta chain under discussion was sequenced for a study of T-cell reconstitution after alpha-beta-depleted transplantation in children. This clonotype was counted ten times or more. Unique molecular identifiers were incorporated when the TCRbeta library was constructed. TCRdb analysed the PCR reads with MiXCR anew, one entry per CDR3 protein. There are more than 200,000 distinct CDR3 sequences in the sample; about 8.8% occur only once, and 5% to 5.5% lies in the top ten. V gave up 0 bases and J gave up 3 bases, with 10 bases separating them. The CDR3 has 15 amino acids. Germline CDR1 SGHRS, CDR2 YFSETQ.

The material sequenced was PBMCs from the stem cell graft donor, taken from the stem cell graft. The chain uses TRBV5-1 and TRBJ1-3; tentative D call: TRBD1 (6 bases). The origin of this receptor is a human donor who donated a stem cell graft to a child with SCID. CDR3 in amino acids: CASSLGTADGNTIYF. The CDR3 DNA is TGCGCCAGCAGCTTGGGGACAGCAGATGGAAACACCATATATTTT. Full variable domain (outside the CDR3, taken from reference TRBV5-1 and TRBJ1-3): KAGVTQTPRYLIKTRGQQVTLSCSPISGHRSVSWYQQTPGQGLQFLFEYFSETQRNKGNFPGRFSGRQFSNSRSEMNVSTLELGDSALYLCASSLGTADGNTIYFGEGSWLTVV.